Listed below are T cell receptor beta chains from one sample, sequenced in a study of blood T cell repertoires in COVID-19. Some clones are missing from TCRdb's copy, which holds only in-frame ones; the method was immunoSEQ multiplex PCR. The sample consists of around 150,000 clones, about 80% of them appearing once. Material for sequencing was peripheral blood. These receptors were obtained from a woman in her thirties or forties with COVID-19, enrolled during active disease. Both conserved end residues are part of each CDR3. D genes are given only for firm matches. Some rows mark clone size as missing; the rest say once, few, many or name a class of expanded clone.

j_call d_call clone_size v_call cdr3_aa cdr3_nt
TRBJ2-1 TRBD2 - TRBV5-6 CASSGTLAEYEDEQFF TGTGCCAGCAGCGGGACACTAGCGGAGTACGAGGATGAGCAGTTCTTC
TRBJ2-3 - - TRBV10-1 CASSPVGTDTQYF TGCGCCAGCTCCCCGGTAGGCACAGATACGCAGTATTTT
TRBJ2-3 TRBD2 - TRBV5-4 CASSSQRGGSHYADTQYF TGTGCCAGCAGCTCCCAGCGGGGGGGCTCTCACTACGCAGATACGCAGTATTTT
TRBJ1-5 TRBD1 - TRBV15 CATRGPGDSQPQHF TGTGCCACCAGAGGGCCCGGGGACAGCCAGCCCCAGCATTTT
TRBJ2-1 TRBD2 - TRBV28 CASSPGLALYNEQFF TGTGCCAGCAGTCCAGGACTAGCCCTATACAATGAGCAGTTCTTC
TRBJ1-1 - - TRBV4-1 CASSPSRGNTEAFF TGCGCCAGCAGCCCCTCCAGGGGGAACACTGAAGCTTTCTTT
TRBJ2-7 TRBD1 - TRBV10-2 CASRQGSTYEQYF TGCGCCAGTAGACAGGGCAGCACCTACGAGCAGTACTTC
TRBJ2-1 TRBD1 - TRBV6-1 CASSEGQGVNNEQFF TGTGCCAGCAGTGAAGGACAGGGAGTAAACAATGAGCAGTTCTTC
TRBJ1-1 TRBD1 once TRBV3-1/TRBV3-2 CASSQGGPGGFPEAFF TGTGCCAGCAGCCAAGGAGGCCCAGGGGGCTTCCCTGAAGCTTTCTTT
TRBJ1-2 - - TRBV19 CASSMVQLANYGYTF TGTGCCAGTAGTATGGTCCAGCTAGCTAACTATGGCTACACCTTC
TRBJ1-2 - - TRBV28 CASSLLGSYGYTF TGTGCCAGCAGTCTCCTAGGCTCCTATGGCTACACCTTC
TRBJ2-5 TRBD2 - TRBV3-1/TRBV3-2 CASSLRTGRATQYF TGTGCCAGCAGCTTACGGACCGGGAGGGCGACCCAGTACTTC
TRBJ2-3 - - TRBV30 CAWKMLGLPYF TGTGCCTGGAAAATGTTGGGACTCCCGTATTTT
TRBJ1-6 - - TRBV6-1 CASSEISGGRLTNSPLHF TGTGCCAGCAGTGAAATTTCTGGGGGCAGACTTACTAATTCACCCCTCCACTTT
TRBJ1-2 TRBD1 - TRBV6-5 CASSMDRVYGYTF TGTGCCAGCAGCATGGACAGGGTCTATGGCTACACCTTC
TRBJ2-1 TRBD2 few TRBV5-6 CASSWGLAVNEQFF TGTGCCAGCAGCTGGGGACTAGCGGTCAATGAGCAGTTCTTC
TRBJ2-2 - many TRBV12-5 CASGLQNTGELFF TGTGCTAGTGGTTTGCAGAACACCGGGGAGCTGTTTTTT
TRBJ1-2 TRBD1 - TRBV7-2 CASSPNRGANYGYTF TGTGCCAGCAGCCCGAACAGGGGTGCTAACTATGGCTACACCTTC
TRBJ2-7 TRBD2 many TRBV28 CASSKRTSGWSYEQYF TGTGCCAGCAGTAAGAGGACTAGCGGGTGGTCCTACGAGCAGTACTTC
TRBJ2-1 TRBD2 - TRBV7-8 CASSLTGTRGAEQFF TGTGCCAGCAGCCTAACCGGGACTAGAGGCGCGGAGCAGTTCTTC
TRBJ2-1 - - TRBV28 CASSLFPTPHRESYNEQFF TGTGCCAGCAGTTTATTCCCAACCCCCCACAGGGAGTCCTACAATGAGCAGTTCTTC
TRBJ2-1 - - TRBV7-9 CASSFFPGDEQFF TGTGCCAGCAGCTTCTTTCCTGGAGATGAGCAGTTCTTC
TRBJ2-7 - - TRBV11-3 CASSPGLPGIEQYF TGTGCCAGCAGCCCGGGACTGCCAGGGATCGAGCAGTACTTC
TRBJ1-5 - - TRBV6-5 CASSSGSHQPQHF TGTGCCAGCAGTTCAGGTTCGCATCAGCCCCAGCATTTT
TRBJ1-1 - - TRBV5-4 CASSLNTEAFF TGTGCCAGCAGCCTAAACACTGAAGCTTTCTTT
TRBJ2-2 - once TRBV11-2 CASSLPRGQGYTGELFF TGTGCCAGCAGCTTACCCCGTGGGCAGGGCTACACCGGGGAGCTGTTTTTT
TRBJ2-3 - - TRBV18 CASSPGLRGNTQYF TGTGCCAGCTCACCGGGACTTCGGGGGAATACGCAGTATTTT
TRBJ2-2 TRBD1 - TRBV7-3 CASSPTGSYTGELFF TGTGCCAGCAGCCCGACAGGGTCGTACACCGGGGAGCTGTTTTTT
TRBJ2-7 TRBD2 - TRBV7-2 CASSFPTSGTKQYF TGTGCCAGCAGCTTTCCGACTAGCGGGACAAAGCAGTACTTC
TRBJ2-7 TRBD2 - TRBV4-2 CASSQGREGLDEQYF TGTGCCAGCAGCCAAGGGCGGGAGGGCCTCGACGAGCAGTACTTC
TRBJ2-2 TRBD2 - TRBV19 CASRERGSLFTGELFF TGTGCCAGTAGGGAGCGGGGTTCGCTTTTCACCGGGGAGCTGTTTTTT
TRBJ2-1 TRBD2 - TRBV7-2 CASSFSGGAFEQFF TGTGCCAGCAGCTTTAGCGGGGGGGCTTTTGAGCAGTTCTTC
TRBJ2-5 TRBD2 - TRBV3-1/TRBV3-2 CASSPLPGLAGDRVKETQYF TGTGCCAGCAGCCCGCTGCCGGGACTAGCGGGAGACAGAGTAAAGGAGACCCAGTACTTC
TRBJ1-3 - - TRBV11-2 CASSALGDNRFSGNTIYF TGTGCCAGCAGCGCTCTAGGGGACAACCGTTTCTCTGGAAACACCATATATTTT
TRBJ2-1 TRBD1 - TRBV7-9 CASSPTGDAYNEQFF TGTGCCAGCAGCCCTACAGGGGACGCCTACAATGAGCAGTTCTTC
TRBJ1-2 - - TRBV2 CASSDLGAGYTF TGTGCCAGCAGTGATTTAGGGGCGGGCTACACCTTC
TRBJ2-3 - - TRBV7-8 CASSLLQGPTDTQYF TGTGCCAGCAGCTTATTACAGGGTCCCACAGATACGCAGTATTTT
TRBJ2-7 - - TRBV7-9 CASSSPSFRGDEQYF TGTGCCAGCAGCTCCCCCTCCTTCAGGGGCGACGAGCAGTACTTC
TRBJ1-5 - - TRBV7-9 CASSLPGSQPQHF TGTGCCAGCTCCCTCCCGGGGAGTCAGCCCCAGCATTTT
TRBJ2-3 - few TRBV6-4 CASRDRFSSGPSSTDTQYF TGTGCCAGCAGGGACAGATTCTCCTCAGGGCCCTCTAGCACAGATACGCAGTATTTT
TRBJ2-1 - - TRBV2 CASSESDYPITHNEQFF TGTGCCAGCAGTGAGTCGGACTACCCTATAACACACAATGAGCAGTTCTTC
TRBJ2-7 TRBD2 few TRBV28 CASSIAGTSSYEQYF TGTGCCAGCAGCATAGCCGGGACTAGCTCCTACGAGCAGTACTTC
TRBJ1-1 - - TRBV10-3 CAISEEGDTEAFF TGTGCCATCAGTGAGGAGGGGGACACTGAAGCTTTCTTT
TRBJ2-5 - - TRBV27 CASSPDQETQYF TGTGCCAGCAGTCCAGACCAAGAGACCCAGTACTTC
TRBJ2-5 TRBD2 - TRBV5-1 CASSGGLAAGRAGQETQYF TGCGCCAGCAGCGGGGGACTAGCGGCGGGAAGGGCGGGCCAAGAGACCCAGTACTTC
TRBJ2-1 - - TRBV3-1/TRBV3-2 CASSQLGGARPSYNEQFF TGTGCCAGCAGCCAATTAGGCGGAGCGCGTCCCTCCTACAATGAGCAGTTCTTC